The source of this T cell receptor (beta chain) is a study of regulatory T cells in long-lasting Graves disease. Broader study findings: The study examined only peripheral blood, not thyroid tissue.

Building the TCR beta libraries relied on iRepertoire HTBI primers, and CDR3 regions underwent Arm-PCR. TCRdb re-called the multiplex PCR reads through MiXCR, storing one row per CDR3 protein. This sample has a few hundred thousand distinct CDR3 sequences, with roughly a fifth found just once. The time point was: persistent/refractory GD, antithyroid drugs over 5 years with positive TRAb. PBMCs were the source of the RNA used for TCR sequencing. CDR3 length equals 15 residues. The junction had 13 bases not matched to a gene; V was cut back by 4 bases and J by 6 bases. Per germline, CDR1 SGHRS and CDR2 YFSETQ. This clonotype was seen a handful of times. Its specificity is unknown.

This rearrangement joins TRBV5-1 to TRBJ2-7; TRBD1 agrees at 7 bases. The source material was peripheral blood mononuclear cells (PBMCs), sampled when the disease was refractory, from a patient treated with antithyroid drugs. This sequence was found in a female donor with Graves disease. Here the CDR3 DNA reads TGCGCCAGCAGCCCCTCCGGGACAGAGACCGGCGAGCAGTACTTC. Its protein is CASSPSGTETGEQYF.